This TCR beta chain was captured in a study of control samples from healthy donors and cancer patients. Sequenced by immunoSEQ multiplex PCR; TCRdb stores in-frame clones only, minus some. Of about 55,000 clones in the sample, more than 95% were seen once. CDR3 length: 20 amino acids. With 1 base clipped from V and 0 bases from J, the junction kept 15 bases outside the gene matches. Germline CDR1 MGHRA, CDR2 YSYEKL. This clone showed up just a few times. The specimen was blood. This sequence was found in a woman under 30 in good health. The chain joins TRBV4-1 to TRBJ1-5, with 7 bases aligning to TRBD1. DNA for the CDR3: TGCGCCAGCAGCCAAGTCGGCCTGAGAGGGGGCCCATATAGCAATCAGCCCCAGCATTTT. Residues: CASSQVGLRGGPYSNQPQHF.